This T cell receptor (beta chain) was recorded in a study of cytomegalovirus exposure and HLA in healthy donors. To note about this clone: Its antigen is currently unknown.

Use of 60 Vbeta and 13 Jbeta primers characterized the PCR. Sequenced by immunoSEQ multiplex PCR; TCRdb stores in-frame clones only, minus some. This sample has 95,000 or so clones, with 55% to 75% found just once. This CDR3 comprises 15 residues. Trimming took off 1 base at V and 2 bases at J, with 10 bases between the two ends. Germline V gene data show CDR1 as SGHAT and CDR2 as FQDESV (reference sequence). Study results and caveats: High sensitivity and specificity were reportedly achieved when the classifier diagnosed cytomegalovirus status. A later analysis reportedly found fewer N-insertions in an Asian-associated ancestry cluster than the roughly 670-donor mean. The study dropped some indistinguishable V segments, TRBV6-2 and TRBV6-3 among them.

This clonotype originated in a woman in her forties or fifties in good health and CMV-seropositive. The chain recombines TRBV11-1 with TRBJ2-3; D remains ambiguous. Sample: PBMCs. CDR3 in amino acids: CASSLEPRNTDTQYF. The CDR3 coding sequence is TGTGCCAGCAGCTTAGAGCCTAGGAACACAGATACGCAGTATTTT.